The source of this TCR beta chain is a study of human T cells and chemical hapten exposure. TCRdb independently ran MiXCR on the 5' RACE reads; one entry per CDR3 protein. The table has tens of thousands of distinct CDR3 sequences, 7% to 8% seen once. Total RNA was extracted from unfractionated whole blood. This clonotype appeared many times. The CDR3 has 17 amino acids. J gave up 3 bases and V 5 bases, and 13 bases lay outside the gene matches. Germline V CDR1 and CDR2: MNHEY, SVGEGT. The receptor comes from a male donor in good health. The chain joins TRBV6-2 or TRBV6-3 to TRBJ2-1; TRBD2 matches at 7 bases. The CDR3 is CASSGALAEIYYNEQFF. Here the CDR3 DNA reads TGTGCCAGCAGTGGAGCCCTAGCGGAGATCTACTACAATGAGCAGTTCTTC.